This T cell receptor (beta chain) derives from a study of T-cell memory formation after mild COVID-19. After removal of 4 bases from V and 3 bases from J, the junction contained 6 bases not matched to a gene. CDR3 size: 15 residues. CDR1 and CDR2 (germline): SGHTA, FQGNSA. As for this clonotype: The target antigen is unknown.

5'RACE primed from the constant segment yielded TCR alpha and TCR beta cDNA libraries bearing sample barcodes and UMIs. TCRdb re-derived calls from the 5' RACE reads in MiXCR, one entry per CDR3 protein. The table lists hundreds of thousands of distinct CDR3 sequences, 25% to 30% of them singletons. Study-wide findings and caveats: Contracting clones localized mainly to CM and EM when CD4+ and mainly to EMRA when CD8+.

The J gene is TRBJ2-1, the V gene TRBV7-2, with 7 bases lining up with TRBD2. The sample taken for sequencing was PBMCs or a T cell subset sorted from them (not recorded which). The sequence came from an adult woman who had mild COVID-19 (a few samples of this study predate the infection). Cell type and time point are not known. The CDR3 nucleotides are TGTGCCAGCAGCTCCGCGGGGAGGGGCTACAATGAGCAGTTCTTC. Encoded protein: CASSSAGRGYNEQFF.